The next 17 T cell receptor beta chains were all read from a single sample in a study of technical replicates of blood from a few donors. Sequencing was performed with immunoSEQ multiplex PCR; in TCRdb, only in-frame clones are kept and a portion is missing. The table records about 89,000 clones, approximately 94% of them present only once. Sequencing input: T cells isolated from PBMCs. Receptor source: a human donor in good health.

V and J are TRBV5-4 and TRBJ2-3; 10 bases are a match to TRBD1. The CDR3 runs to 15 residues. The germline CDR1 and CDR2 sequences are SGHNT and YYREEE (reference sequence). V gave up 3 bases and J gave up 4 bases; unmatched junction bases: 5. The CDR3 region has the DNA TGTGCCAGCAGCTCCGCCGGGACAGGGGCAGATACGCAGTATTTT. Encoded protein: CASSSAGTGADTQYF.

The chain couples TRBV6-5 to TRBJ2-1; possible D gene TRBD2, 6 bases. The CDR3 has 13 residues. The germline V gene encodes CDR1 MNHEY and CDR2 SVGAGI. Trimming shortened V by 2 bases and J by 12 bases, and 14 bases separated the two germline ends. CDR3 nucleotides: TGTGCCAGCAGTTACCAACTGCGGGACGGGCAGTTCTTC. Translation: CASSYQLRDGQFF.

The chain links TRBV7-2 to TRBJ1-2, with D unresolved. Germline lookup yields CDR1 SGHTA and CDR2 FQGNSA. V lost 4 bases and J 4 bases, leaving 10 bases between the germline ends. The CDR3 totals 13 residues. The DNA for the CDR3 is TGTGCCAGCAGCTCGAGCCACTCCTATGGCTACACCTTC. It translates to CASSSSHSYGYTF.

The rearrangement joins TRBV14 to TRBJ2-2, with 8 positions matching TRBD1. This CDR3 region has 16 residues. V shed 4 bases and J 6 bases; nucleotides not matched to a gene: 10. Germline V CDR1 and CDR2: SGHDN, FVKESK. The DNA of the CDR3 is TGTGCCAGCAGCCCAAGACGGACAGGGTACGCCGGGGAGCTGTTTTTT. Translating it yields CASSPRRTGYAGELFF.

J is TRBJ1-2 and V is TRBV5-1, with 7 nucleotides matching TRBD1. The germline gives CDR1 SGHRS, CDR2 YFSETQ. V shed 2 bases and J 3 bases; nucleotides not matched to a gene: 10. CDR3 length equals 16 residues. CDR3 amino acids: CASSFGLPDRDYGYTF. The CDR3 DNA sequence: TGCGCCAGCAGCTTCGGGCTACCAGACAGGGACTATGGCTACACCTTC.

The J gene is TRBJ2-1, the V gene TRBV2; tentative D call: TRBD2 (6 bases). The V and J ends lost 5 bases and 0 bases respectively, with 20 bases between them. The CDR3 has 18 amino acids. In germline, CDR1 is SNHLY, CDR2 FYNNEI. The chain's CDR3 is CASSSRFRDSSSYNEQFF. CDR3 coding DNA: TGTGCCAGCAGTTCCCGATTCCGGGACTCCAGCTCCTACAATGAGCAGTTCTTC. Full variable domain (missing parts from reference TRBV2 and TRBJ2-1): EPEVTQTPSHQVTQMGQEVILRCVPISNHLYFYWYRQILGQKVEFLVSFYNNEISEKSEIFDDQFSVERPDGSNFTLKIRSTKLEDSAMYFCASSSRFRDSSSYNEQFFGPGTRLTVL.

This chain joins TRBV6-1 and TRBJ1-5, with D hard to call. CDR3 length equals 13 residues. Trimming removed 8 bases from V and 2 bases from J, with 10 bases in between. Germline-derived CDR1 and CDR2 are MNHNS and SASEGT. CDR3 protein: CASRGEGNQPQHF. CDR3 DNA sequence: TGTGCCAGCCGTGGAGAGGGCAATCAGCCCCAGCATTTT.

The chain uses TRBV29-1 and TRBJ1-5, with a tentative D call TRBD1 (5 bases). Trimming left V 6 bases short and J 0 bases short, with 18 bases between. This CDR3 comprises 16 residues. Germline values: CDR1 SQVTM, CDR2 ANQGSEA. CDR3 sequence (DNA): TGCAGCGTGACCTATCCGCGGGACGGTAGCAATCAGCCCCAGCATTTT. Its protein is CSVTYPRDGSNQPQHF.

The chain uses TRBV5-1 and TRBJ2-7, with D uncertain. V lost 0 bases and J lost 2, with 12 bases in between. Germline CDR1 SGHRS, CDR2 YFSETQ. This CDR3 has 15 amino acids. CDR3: CASSLADSPTYEQYF. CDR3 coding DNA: TGCGCCAGCAGCTTGGCAGATTCGCCAACCTACGAGCAGTACTTC.

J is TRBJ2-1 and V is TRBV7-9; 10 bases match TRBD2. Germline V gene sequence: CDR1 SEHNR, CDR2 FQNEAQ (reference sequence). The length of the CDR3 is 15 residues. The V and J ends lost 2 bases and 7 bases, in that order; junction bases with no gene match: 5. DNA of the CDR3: TGTGCCAGCAGCTTAACAGCGGGAGGGCCGAATGAGCAGTTCTTC. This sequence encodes CASSLTAGGPNEQFF.

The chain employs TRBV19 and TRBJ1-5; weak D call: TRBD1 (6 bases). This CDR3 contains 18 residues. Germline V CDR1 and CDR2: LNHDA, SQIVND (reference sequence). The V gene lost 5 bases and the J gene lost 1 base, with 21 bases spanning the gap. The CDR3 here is CASSLRHTGISSNQPQHF. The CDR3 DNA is TGTGCCAGTAGTTTAAGACACACAGGGATCTCGAGCAATCAGCCCCAGCATTTT.

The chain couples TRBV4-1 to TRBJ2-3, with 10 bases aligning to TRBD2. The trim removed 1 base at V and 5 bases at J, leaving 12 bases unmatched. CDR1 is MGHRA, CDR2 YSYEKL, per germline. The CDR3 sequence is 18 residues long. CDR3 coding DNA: TGCGCCAGCAGCCAAGGAGTTGTCCTAGCGGGAGTTGAAGATACGCAGTATTTT. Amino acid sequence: CASSQGVVLAGVEDTQYF.

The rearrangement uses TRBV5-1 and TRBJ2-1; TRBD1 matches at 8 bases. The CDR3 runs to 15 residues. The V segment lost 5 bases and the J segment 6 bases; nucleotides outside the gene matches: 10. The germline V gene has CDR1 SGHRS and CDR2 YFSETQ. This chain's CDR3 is CASRPPGTGVNEQFF. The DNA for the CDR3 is TGCGCCAGCAGGCCCCCCGGGACAGGTGTCAATGAGCAGTTCTTC.

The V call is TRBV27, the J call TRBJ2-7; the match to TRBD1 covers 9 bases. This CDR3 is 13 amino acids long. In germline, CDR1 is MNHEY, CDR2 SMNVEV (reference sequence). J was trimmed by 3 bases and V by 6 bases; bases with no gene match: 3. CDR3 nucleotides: TGTGCCAGCAGGTTGGACAGGGGCTACGAGCAGTACTTC. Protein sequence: CASRLDRGYEQYF.

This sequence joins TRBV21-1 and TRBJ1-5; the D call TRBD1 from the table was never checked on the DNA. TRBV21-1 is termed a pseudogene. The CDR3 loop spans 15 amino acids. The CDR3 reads CASSNGGQANQPQHF. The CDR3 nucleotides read TGTGCCAGCAGCAATGGGGGACAGGCCAATCAGCCCCAGCATTTT.

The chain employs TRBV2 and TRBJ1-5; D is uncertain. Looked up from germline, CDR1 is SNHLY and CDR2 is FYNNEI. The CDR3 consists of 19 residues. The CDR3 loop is CPHGRYFRKGRVSNQPQHF. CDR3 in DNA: TGTCCCCACGGGAGGTATTTTCGGAAAGGGAGGGTTAGCAATCAGCCCCAGCATTTT.

CDR3 region: CASKDGSSGGADTQYF. The CDR3 nucleotides are TGTGCCAGTAAAGACGGGTCTAGCGGGGGGGCAGATACGCAGTATTTT. V usage is TRBV19 and J usage is TRBJ2-3; 12 nucleotides match TRBD2. The CDR3 covers 16 residues. The J segment lost 4 bases and the V segment lost 7 bases, leaving 9 bases of the junction unmatched. Germline V gives CDR1 LNHDA, CDR2 SQIVND (reference sequence).